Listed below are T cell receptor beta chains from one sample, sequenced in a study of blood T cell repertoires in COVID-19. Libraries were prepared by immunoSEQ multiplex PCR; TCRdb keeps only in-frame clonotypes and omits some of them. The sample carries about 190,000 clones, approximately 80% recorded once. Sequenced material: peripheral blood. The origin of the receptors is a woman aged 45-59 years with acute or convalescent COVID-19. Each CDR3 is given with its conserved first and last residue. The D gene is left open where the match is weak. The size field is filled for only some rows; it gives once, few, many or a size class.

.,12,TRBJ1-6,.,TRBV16,CASSAGNSPLHF,TGTGCCAGCAGCGCGGGGAATTCACCCCTCCACTTT
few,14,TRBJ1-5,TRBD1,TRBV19,CASDRAEGNQPQHF,TGTGCCAGCGACAGGGCTGAGGGCAATCAGCCCCAGCATTTT
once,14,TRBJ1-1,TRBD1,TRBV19,CASSIRAGGTEAFF,TGTGCCAGTAGTATTAGGGCAGGGGGCACTGAAGCTTTCTTT
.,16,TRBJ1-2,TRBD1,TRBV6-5,CASSSGPGQGYYGYTF,TGTGCCAGCAGTTCGGGCCCCGGACAGGGATACTATGGCTACACCTTC
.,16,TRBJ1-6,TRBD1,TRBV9,CASSVATTGAYSPLHF,TGTGCCAGCAGCGTAGCTACGACAGGGGCTTATTCACCCCTCCACTTT
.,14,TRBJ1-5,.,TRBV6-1,CASSEAPGNQPQHF,TGTGCCAGCAGTGAAGCCCCGGGCAATCAGCCCCAGCATTTT
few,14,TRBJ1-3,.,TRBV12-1,CASSLQEAGNTIYF,TGTGCCAGCAGCTTACAGGAAGCTGGAAACACCATATATTTT
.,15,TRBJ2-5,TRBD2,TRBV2,CASHLGLAERVTQYF,TGTGCCAGCCACCTCGGACTAGCGGAGAGGGTGACCCAGTACTTC
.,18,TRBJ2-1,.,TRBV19,CASSIDARGGAGYNEQFF,TGTGCCAGTAGTATAGATGCCCGTGGGGGGGCCGGTTACAATGAGCAGTTCTTC
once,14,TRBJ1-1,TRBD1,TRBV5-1,CASKTGGPNTEAFF,TGCGCCAGCAAAACAGGGGGCCCGAACACTGAAGCTTTCTTT
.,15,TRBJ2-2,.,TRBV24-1,CATSDIPSGTGELFF,TGTGCCACCAGTGATATCCCATCCGGGACCGGGGAGCTGTTTTTT
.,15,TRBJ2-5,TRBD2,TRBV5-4,CASSPRTSSAETQYF,TGTGCCAGCAGCCCCCGGACTAGTTCTGCGGAGACCCAGTACTTC
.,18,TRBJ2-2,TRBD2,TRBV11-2,CASSLVGLAGGYAGELFF,TGTGCCAGCAGCTTAGTGGGACTAGCGGGGGGGTACGCCGGGGAGCTGTTTTTT
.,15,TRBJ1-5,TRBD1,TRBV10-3,CAISAGGGVSQPQHF,TGTGCCATCAGTGCGGGAGGGGGCGTTTCTCAGCCCCAGCATTTT
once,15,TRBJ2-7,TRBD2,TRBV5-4,CASSSGTSGRYEQYF,TGTGCCAGCAGCTCTGGGACTAGCGGGAGATACGAGCAGTACTTC
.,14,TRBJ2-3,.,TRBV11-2,CASSLSQSTDTQYF,TGTGCCAGCAGCTTATCACAGAGTACAGATACGCAGTATTTT
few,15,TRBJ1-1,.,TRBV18,CASSPGGQQNTEAFF,TGTGCCAGCTCACCAGGTGGACAGCAGAACACTGAAGCTTTCTTT
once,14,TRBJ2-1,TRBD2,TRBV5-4,CASSLGGSGNRGFF,TGTGCCAGCAGCTTAGGCGGTAGCGGGAATAGGGGTTTCTTC
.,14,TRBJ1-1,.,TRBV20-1,CSASVPAGNTEAFF,TGCAGTGCTAGTGTCCCAGCAGGGAACACTGAAGCTTTCTTT
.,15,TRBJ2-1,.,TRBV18,CASSPITSQGNEQFF,TGTGCCAGCTCACCAATAACTAGCCAGGGCAATGAGCAGTTCTTC
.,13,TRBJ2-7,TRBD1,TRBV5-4,CASSLYRGYEQYF,TGTGCCAGCAGCTTGTACAGGGGCTACGAGCAGTACTTC
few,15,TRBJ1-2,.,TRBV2,CASSADRSANYGYTF,TGTGCCAGCAGCGCCGACAGGAGTGCTAACTATGGCTACACCTTC
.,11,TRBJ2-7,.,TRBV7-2,CASSPRDEQYF,TGTGCCAGCAGCCCTCGGGACGAGCAGTACTTC
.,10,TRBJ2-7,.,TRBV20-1,CSANRGEQYF,TGCAGTGCTAATCGGGGGGAGCAGTACTTC
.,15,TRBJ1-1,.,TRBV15,CATSRDMAENTEAFF,TGTGCCACCAGCAGAGATATGGCCGAGAACACTGAAGCTTTCTTT
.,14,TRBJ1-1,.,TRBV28,CASSNRGPGTEAFF,TGTGCCAGCAGTAATAGAGGGCCGGGCACTGAAGCTTTCTTT
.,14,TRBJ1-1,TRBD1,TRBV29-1,CSAIGGTANTEAFF,TGCAGCGCCATAGGGGGGACAGCGAACACTGAAGCTTTCTTT
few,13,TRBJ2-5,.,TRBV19,CASSTHREETQYF,TGTGCCAGTAGTACACACAGGGAAGAGACCCAGTACTTC
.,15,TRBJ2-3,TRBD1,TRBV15,CATSPTGQSGDTQYF,TGTGCCACCAGCCCGACGGGACAGTCAGGGGATACGCAGTATTTT
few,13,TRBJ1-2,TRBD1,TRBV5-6,CASSSYRGLGYTF,TGTGCCAGCAGTTCCTACAGGGGGCTCGGCTACACCTTC
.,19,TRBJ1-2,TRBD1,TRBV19,CASSIVGRDRGISHYGYTF,TGTGCCAGTAGTATAGTGGGTCGGGACAGGGGAATTTCCCACTATGGCTACACCTTC
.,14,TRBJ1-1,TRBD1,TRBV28,CASRAGQRNTEAFF,TGTGCCAGTAGGGCGGGACAGAGGAACACTGAAGCTTTCTTT
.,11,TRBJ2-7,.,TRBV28,CASSRDYEQYF,TGTGCCAGCAGCCGGGACTACGAGCAGTACTTC
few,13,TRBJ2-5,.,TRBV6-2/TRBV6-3,CASSSYQEETQYF,TGTGCCAGCAGCTCCTACCAGGAAGAGACCCAGTACTTC
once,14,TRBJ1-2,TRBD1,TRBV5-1,CASSIGDSYYGYTF,TGCGCCAGCAGCATTGGGGACAGCTACTATGGCTACACCTTC
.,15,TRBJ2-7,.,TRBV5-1,CASSLVAGAIYEQYF,TGCGCCAGCAGCTTGGTGGCAGGGGCGATCTACGAGCAGTACTTC
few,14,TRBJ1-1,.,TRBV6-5,CASSPTGSNTEAFF,TGTGCCAGCAGTCCCACCGGGTCGAACACTGAAGCTTTCTTT